Below, 3 T cell receptor beta chains from the same sample are listed, as sequenced in a study of regulatory T cells in long-lasting Graves disease. CDR3 regions were amplified by Arm-PCR using iRepertoire HTBI primers to build TCR beta libraries. TCRdb re-analysed the multiplex PCR reads in MiXCR, keeping a single row per CDR3 protein. The profile covers around 400,000 distinct CDR3 sequences, with about 14% appearing a single time and approximately 22% taken by the ten largest. The sample's time point: newly diagnosed GD, antithyroid drugs for less than 3 months. Making the TCR library involved RNA that had been extracted from PBMCs. Material: peripheral blood mononuclear cells (PBMCs), obtained at new diagnosis, from a patient treated with antithyroid drugs. The receptors stem from a female donor with Graves disease.

This clonotype has ten or more counts. The chain uses TRBV7-9 and TRBJ2-3; possibly TRBD1 for D (5 bases). Trimming removed 5 bases from V and 10 bases from J, with 13 bases in between. The CDR3 is 12 residues long. Germline loops: CDR1 SEHNR, CDR2 FQNEAQ (reference sequence). The CDR3 nucleotides read TGTGCCAGCAGCCCCGTACAGGAGTCGCAGTATTTT. This translates into CASSPVQESQYF.

This clonotype was seen at least ten times. The CDR3 DNA reads as TGTGCCAGCACTCTAGGGAGGGTCCAAGAGACCCAGTACTTC. Its translation is CASTLGRVQETQYF. V gene TRBV28 combines with J gene TRBJ2-5, with 7 positions matching TRBD2. J was trimmed by 1 base and V by 7 bases; bases with no gene match: 6. CDR3 size: 14 residues. CDR1 and CDR2 from the germline V gene are MDHEN and SYDVKM. The entire variable domain, with the rest obtained from reference TRBV28 and TRBJ2-5, is as follows: DVKVTQSSRYLVKRTGEKVFLECVQDMDHENMFWYRQDPGLGLRLIYFSYDVKMKEKGDIPEGYSVSREKKERFSLILESASTNQTSMYLCASTLGRVQETQYFGPGTRLLVL.

Many counts were recorded for this clonotype. The V gene is TRBV30, the J gene TRBJ2-7; maybe TRBD1 (6 bases). Trimming stripped 5 bases from V and 5 bases from J, with 19 bases between. The CDR3 loop spans 14 amino acids. Germline loops: CDR1 GTSNPN, CDR2 SVGIG (reference sequence). CDR3 amino acids: CAWGEQGVSNEQYF. For the CDR3, the DNA is TGTGCCTGGGGGGAACAGGGCGTAAGTAACGAGCAGTACTTC.